This T cell receptor (beta chain) was identified in a study of T cell repertoires in cytomegalovirus infection. About the study: Researchers turned to recently identified HLA-C-restricted CMV epitopes as well as well-studied HLA-B-restricted ones. Public signatures in TCR beta pointed to CMV infection and matching HLA type. Study-level points and caveats: Cumulative frequency (of public TCR beta family members) identified carriers of CMV plus the relevant HLA. It was HLA-C-restricted CMV-specific TCR beta clonotypes that dominated the response ex vivo.

TCRdb analysed the reads with MiXCR anew, one entry per CDR3 protein. The sample records about 58,000 distinct CDR3 sequences, about a fifth being singletons. On this clonotype itself: No antigen is known for it.

The CDR3 length is 16 residues. Unmatched junction bases numbered 5, after V lost 1 base and J lost 6 bases. CDR1 and CDR2 from the germline V gene are SGDLS and YYNGEE. The gene calls are TRBV9 and TRBJ2-1; TRBD2 matches at 12 bases. The TCR originated in a human donor in good health (CMV status not recorded). Some clones in this sample may be carry-over from other donors' samples. This sample comprised CD8+ T cells from cultured PBMCs, obtained from culture after CMV antigen stimulation. The CDR3 coding sequence is TGTGCCAGCAGCGTACAGTCTAGCGGGAGGGCCAATGAGCAGTTCTTC. Its translation: CASSVQSSGRANEQFF.